This T cell receptor beta chain was found in a study of beta chain features in type 1 diabetes. Expressed TCRB transcripts were sequenced because the isolated RNA had all been reverse transcribed beforehand. The method was immunoSEQ multiplex PCR; TCRdb's version includes in-frame clones alone and lacks a portion of them. Among around 650,000 clones listed, around 12% were seen once. As for this clone: Antigen unknown.

Whole-study results and caveats: HLA effects on TCRB rearrangement stayed unresolved here. The study found moderately but significantly shorter TCRB CDR3s in all four CD4+ subsets of Type 1 diabetes patients.

The CDR3 loop spans 14 amino acids. Trimming removed 5 bases at V and 6 bases at J, with 13 bases between. Germline CDR1 is PRHDT and CDR2 is FYEKMQ (reference sequence). This chain links TRBV13 with TRBJ2-2; D unclear. Sequenced material: naive CD4+ T cells from blood. The sequence was collected from a man aged 30 to 45 with type 1 diabetes. Written as DNA, the CDR3 is TGTGCCAGCAGCCTATCGACGCAACCCGGGGAGCTGTTTTTT. This codes for CASSLSTQPGELFF.